The 16 T cell receptor beta chains below were found in one sample sequenced in a study of T cells in Graves' hyperthyroidism and ophthalmopathy. Amplification of TCR beta CDR3 regions was performed using RNA transcripts as template. First-round RT-PCR with HTBI primers amplified the TCR CDR3 region. TCRdb reprocessed the multiplex PCR reads with MiXCR, giving one entry per CDR3 protein. Among about 580,000 distinct CDR3 sequences listed, under 60% were seen once. Sample: peripheral blood or thyroid tissue (not recorded which). These receptors originate from a young woman with Graves' hyperthyroidism.

To note about this clonotype: The junction departs from the called germline gene at one end, perhaps through a read error. The genes are TRBV4-3 and TRBJ1-2, with no clear D. The CDR3 spans 12 residues. The germline gives CDR1 LGHNA, CDR2 YSLEER. The CDR3: CASSQGAGGFTF. The CDR3, as DNA: TGCGCCAGCAGCCAAGGGGCGGGTGGCTTCACCTTC.

On this clonotype: A much more abundant neighbour one base away suggests this may be a read error. The chain recombines TRBV6-4 with TRBJ1-5; 7 bases align to TRBD1. The CDR3 has 14 amino acids. CDR1 is MRHNA and CDR2 is SNTAGT in the germline V gene. This CDR3 is CTTAGQANNQPQHF. The CDR3 region has the DNA TGTACTACCGCCGGACAGGCCAACAATCAGCCCCAGCATTTT.

Ten or more counts support this clonotype. The rearrangement links TRBV4-1 to TRBJ1-2, with D possibly TRBD1 on 5 matching bases. The CDR3 is 16 residues long. The germline V gene has CDR1 MGHRA and CDR2 YSYEKL. Between the trimmed V and J ends, which lost 1 base and 7 bases, there was a span of 19 bases. The CDR3 region is CASSQVFGKGALGYTF. As DNA, the CDR3 is TGCGCCAGCAGCCAAGTGTTCGGTAAAGGGGCTCTTGGCTACACCTTC.

This clonotype came up once. Given the absence of the conserved phenylalanine or tryptophan at the CDR3 end, a read error is likely. It is unclear where the CDR3 begins or ends on the DNA, so no DNA is shown, and the CDR3 is as TCRdb lists it. This chain connects TRBV7-3 to TRBJ2-6. Germline V gene lookup returns CDR1 SGHTA and CDR2 FQGTGA. The CDR3 spans 9 residues, counting both ends. The CDR3 is CASQLQRRT.

There are many counts of this clonotype. V usage is TRBV7-2 and J usage is TRBJ2-7, with D perhaps matching TRBD2 (5 bases). The length of the CDR3 is 17 residues. The V gene lost 2 bases and the J gene lost 2 bases, with 19 bases spanning the gap. Germline CDR1 and CDR2: SGHTA and FQGNSA. CDR3 sequence reads: CASSLYPHTGNPYEQYF. The CDR3 nucleotides read TGTGCCAGCAGCTTATACCCACATACGGGGAATCCCTACGAGCAGTACTTC.

The chain uses TRBV29-1 and TRBJ2-7, with unresolved D. Germline CDR1 and CDR2: SQVTM and ANQGSEA. The CDR3 loop spans 10 amino acids. Trimming left V 8 bases short and J 2 bases short, with 7 bases between. CDR3 DNA: TGCAGCCCGGGTACCTACGAGCAGTACTTC. Its protein product is CSPGTYEQYF.

The V call is TRBV7-9, the J call TRBJ2-5, with 7 bases that match TRBD1. Trimming removed 6 bases from V and 2 bases from J; junction bases left unmatched: 9. From germline, CDR1 is SEHNR and CDR2 FQNEAQ (reference sequence). This CDR3 region has 15 residues. CDR3 in DNA: TGTGCCAGCAGAACAATTGACAGGGCTCAAGAGACCCAGTACTTC. It specifies CASRTIDRAQETQYF.

This clonotype was found many times. The chain employs TRBV19 and TRBJ1-2, with 9 bases fitting TRBD1. The CDR3 runs 14 residues. The V segment lost 6 bases and the J segment 6 bases; nucleotides outside the gene matches: 8. Germline V lookup: CDR1 LNHDA, CDR2 SQIVND (reference sequence). CDR3: CASRSTGGSDGYTF. The CDR3 region has the DNA TGTGCCAGTAGGTCGACAGGGGGATCGGATGGCTACACCTTC.

The chain uses TRBV5-6 and TRBJ2-5; D unresolved. Germline CDR1 is SGHDT and CDR2 is YYEEEE. The CDR3 is 13 amino acids. CDR3 sequence (DNA): TGTGCTAGATCGCCCGTCACCCAAGAGACCCAGTACTTC. Translated, it gives CARSPVTQETQYF.

This clonotype was counted at least ten times. The chain uses TRBV4-2 and TRBJ2-7; unclear D gene. The CDR3 runs 16 residues. Trimming removed 0 bases from V and 2 bases from J, with 14 bases in between. Germline-derived CDR1 and CDR2 are LGHNA and YNFKEQ. This chain's CDR3 is CASSQDRTNNAYEQYF. In DNA, the CDR3 is TGTGCCAGCAGCCAAGATCGTACCAATAATGCCTACGAGCAGTACTTC.

J is TRBJ2-5 and V is TRBV2; TRBD2 matches 14 bases. CDR3 size: 18 residues. Losses at the gene ends were 6 bases for V and 5 bases for J; bases not matched to a gene: 14. Germline V lookup: CDR1 SNHLY, CDR2 FYNNEI. The DNA of the CDR3 is TGTGCCAGCAGCCCCGGGACTAGCGGGAGAGGGGGCTTGGAGACCCAGTACTTC. It encodes CASSPGTSGRGGLETQYF.

The chain joins TRBV6-1 to TRBJ2-7, with D possibly TRBD2 on 6 matching bases. V was cut by 8 bases and J by 5 bases, with 25 bases left in between. This CDR3 has 16 amino acids. Germline CDR1 and CDR2: MNHNS and SASEGT. In DNA form, the CDR3 reads TGTGCCAGCCTCTTTACTCCGACGGGACTCTTTGACGAGCAGTACTTC. It codes for CASLFTPTGLFDEQYF.

In this sample, this clonotype turned up many times. V gene TRBV12-3 or TRBV12-4 combines with J gene TRBJ2-2, with 10 bases matching TRBD1. Trimming took 7 bases from V and 6 from J; bases not matched to a gene: 8. This CDR3 contains 15 residues. The CDR3 reads CASTGGTGVSGELFF. CDR3 DNA sequence: TGTGCCAGCACCGGGGGGACAGGGGTTTCCGGGGAGCTGTTTTTT.

Details on this clonotype: A much larger clone differs from this one at a single base, so this may be a read error. The rearrangement links TRBV27 to TRBJ1-2; D unclear. Germline V gene sequence: CDR1 MNHEY, CDR2 SMNVEV (reference sequence). The CDR3 covers 14 residues. For the CDR3, the DNA is TGTGCCAGCAGTTTATCGGTCCCCAGTTATGGCCACACCTTC. This gives the protein CASSLSVPSYGHTF.

This chain connects TRBV6-5 to TRBJ2-6, with 8 bases aligning to TRBD1. CDR3 length: 17 residues. Germline CDR1 MNHEY, CDR2 SVGAGI. J was trimmed by 4 bases and V by 0 bases; bases with no gene match: 5. The DNA for the CDR3 is TGTGCCAGCAGTTACTCGCTAGGGACAGGAGGGGCCAACGTCCTGACTTTC. This codes for CASSYSLGTGGANVLTF.

V gene TRBV25-1 combines with J gene TRBJ2-7; 8 positions match TRBD2. CDR1 is MGHDK and CDR2 is SYGVNS in the germline V gene. J was trimmed by 0 bases and V by 5 bases; bases with no gene match: 21. This CDR3 has 20 amino acids. CDR3 residues: CASSKWRGFTCSGSSYEQYF. The CDR3, as DNA: TGTGCCAGCAGTAAATGGAGGGGCTTTACATGCAGCGGGAGCTCCTACGAGCAGTACTTC.